This T cell receptor (beta chain) emerged from a study of blood T cells in healthy people across ages. A word on this clonotype: No antigen is known for it.

Ten milliliters of peripheral blood were drawn from each donor into EDTA-treated tubes. Every sample had a minimum of 6.5 million PBMCs isolated. Next came a second PCR, run for about 6 to 12 cycles, which used a sample-barcoded 5' primer along with a J-beta primer mix. TCRdb used MiXCR to reprocess the 5' RACE reads, holding one entry per CDR3 protein. The profile shows more than 550,000 distinct CDR3 sequences, about 20% of them singletons. Findings of the study overall: Among T cells, TCR beta diversity per million cells dropped roughly linearly as age rose.

Germline CDR1 is MNHEY and CDR2 is SVGAGI. V was pared by 6 bases and J by 4 bases, with 13 bases between. CDR3 length: 14 residues. J is TRBJ1-5 and V is TRBV6-5; D uncertain. The sample comprised blood. This receptor was taken from a man in his 70s in good health. CDR3: CASSYTSTNQPQHF. DNA of the CDR3: TGTGCCAGCAGCTACACCAGTACAAATCAGCCCCAGCATTTT.